This T cell receptor beta chain was observed in a study of beta chain features in type 1 diabetes. Study-level background: The number of sorted cells examined across all samples was approximately 100 million. General study points: Cells that show high TCR expression could be over-represented by cDNA sequencing.

Cell sorting via CD45RO/CCR7/CD25/CD127/CD95/CD27 was performed to obtain CD4+ naive, central memory, regulatory and stem cell-like memory cells. Since all of the isolated RNA was reverse transcribed, expressed TCRB transcripts were what got sequenced. Deep immunoSEQ sequencing covered naive, central memory and regulatory T cell samples. The assay was immunoSEQ multiplex PCR, and TCRdb's table has in-frame clones only and misses some. The sample lists 450,000 to 550,000 clones, approximately 30% occurring once. Details on this clone: The antigen remains unidentified.

The TCR comes from a young man in good health. Sequencing used naive CD4+ T cells from blood.

Here the CDR3 reads CASSQEGGDYNEQFF. The CDR3 nucleotides read TGCGCCAGCAGCCAAGAAGGGGGCGACTACAATGAGCAGTTCTTC. This chain connects TRBV4-3 to TRBJ2-1, with TRBD1 matching over 7 bases. The ends lost 0 bases at V and 3 bases at J; junction bases unmatched: 2. The CDR3 loop spans 15 amino acids. The V gene's germline CDR1 is LGHNA and CDR2 YSLEER.